The 27 T cell receptor beta chains below all came from one sample that was sequenced in a study of CXCR3-negative and CXCR3-positive naive CD8 T cells. The libraries of TRB cDNA were constructed through 5' RACE using UMI labels. Using the 5' RACE reads, TCRdb records one entry per CDR3 protein without DNA. This table holds tens of thousands of distinct CDR3 sequences. The sequenced sample consisted of naive CXCR3- CD8+ T cells from blood. Subset here: CD45RO-CCR7+CD27+CD95- naive CD8+ T cells lacking CXCR3 (TNR3-). These receptors came from a human donor in good health. Some clones in this sample may be carry-over from other donors' samples.

The J gene is TRBJ2-1, the V gene TRBV2; with no DNA, the TCRdb D assignment of TRBD1 cannot be verified. The CDR3 totals 14 residues. From germline, CDR1 is SNHLY and CDR2 FYNNEI. CDR3 sequence reads: CASSEQARGPEQFF. Together with reference TRBV2 and TRBJ2-1, the CDR3 gives the full variable domain: EPEVTQTPSHQVTQMGQEVILRCVPISNHLYFYWYRQILGQKVEFLVSFYNNEISEKSEIFDDQFSVERPDGSNFTLKIRSTKLEDSAMYFCASSEQARGPEQFFGPGTRLTVL.

V and J are TRBV6-6 and TRBJ2-5; no DNA is available, so the TRBD1 call from TCRdb remains unchecked. The CDR3 spans 19 residues. The V gene's germline CDR1 is MNHNY and CDR2 SVGAGI (reference sequence). This CDR3 is CASSYSRFYRTGVLETQYF.

The rearrangement uses TRBV29-1 and TRBJ2-2; TCRdb's D call of TRBD1 is untestable without DNA. CDR3 length equals 17 residues. Germline CDR1 reads SQVTM; CDR2 reads ANQGSEA. This chain's CDR3 is CSVEELGQGPNTGELFF.

This sequence joins TRBV7-9 and TRBJ2-7; TCRdb calls TRBD1, which cannot be checked without DNA. The germline V gene encodes CDR1 SEHNR and CDR2 FQNEAQ (reference sequence). The CDR3 is 15 residues long. The CDR3 here is CASSLQGLGSDEQYF.

The chain recombines TRBV29-1 with TRBJ2-1. The germline V gene encodes CDR1 SQVTM and CDR2 ANQGSEA. The CDR3 totals 16 residues. Here the CDR3 reads CSVDGVRERSYNEQFF.

The rearrangement links TRBV18 to TRBJ1-2; no DNA is available, so the TRBD1 call from TCRdb remains unchecked. The CDR3 contains 16 residues. Germline values: CDR1 KGHSH, CDR2 LQKENI. CDR3 sequence: CASSPQKRQGVHGYTF.

The chain combines TRBV21-1 with TRBJ1-5. TRBV21-1 is tagged as a pseudogene. This CDR3 spans 11 amino acids. CDR3 sequence reads: CASSEGWPQHF.

The rearrangement links TRBV7-2 to TRBJ1-6; TCRdb's D gene call, TRBD1, goes unchecked for lack of DNA. Germline loops: CDR1 SGHTA, CDR2 FQGNSA. The CDR3 extends over 15 amino acids. The CDR3 here is CASSPQGAGNSPLHF.

The V gene is TRBV12-3 or TRBV12-4, the J gene TRBJ2-2; without DNA, the TCRdb call of TRBD2 cannot be checked. This CDR3 has 18 amino acids. The CDR3 spells CASSPIPGEGPNTGELFF.

V and J are TRBV5-1 and TRBJ1-1. The CDR3 has 14 residues. From germline, CDR1 is SGHRS and CDR2 YFSETQ. The CDR3: CASSLSTMNTEAFF.

This chain's CDR3 is CATDPSGGAFNLGYTF. This chain uses TRBV28 with TRBJ1-2; the TCRdb call, TRBD1, lacks DNA for checking. This CDR3 contains 16 residues. Per germline, CDR1 MDHEN and CDR2 SYDVKM.

V and J are TRBV6-5 and TRBJ2-5; TCRdb calls TRBD2, which cannot be checked without DNA. The germline gives CDR1 MNHEY, CDR2 SVGAGI. The CDR3 is made up of 14 amino acids. CDR3 protein: CAIGDPAGGETQYF.

This sequence joins TRBV12-3 or TRBV12-4 and TRBJ2-7; lacking DNA, the TRBD1 call made by TCRdb goes unchecked. There are 15 residues in the CDR3. CDR3: CASSLGQGVSYEQYF.

The chain is built from TRBV7-8 and TRBJ2-5; checking the TCRdb D call of TRBD2 is not possible without DNA. There are 16 residues in the CDR3. Per germline, CDR1 SGHVS and CDR2 FQNEAQ. The CDR3 loop is CASSTGLAGVGETQYF.

This chain links TRBV28 with TRBJ2-1; the D gene TCRdb calls, TRBD2, cannot be checked with no DNA. CDR3 length: 16 residues. CDR1 and CDR2 from the germline V gene are MDHEN and SYDVKM. The CDR3 protein is CASSPRRRASYNEQFF.

The V call is TRBV28, the J call TRBJ2-2; TCRdb picks TRBD1, but there is no DNA to check that call. Germline values: CDR1 MDHEN, CDR2 SYDVKM. CDR3 length: 19 residues. CDR3 amino acids: CASSRAPGTGWGDTGELFF.

CDR3: CASGLTGLNNEQFF. The chain joins TRBV12-5 to TRBJ2-1. This CDR3 comprises 14 residues. The V gene's germline CDR1 is LGHNT and CDR2 FRNRAP.

CDR3 sequence reads: CASSLSWSGVYEQYF. This rearrangement joins TRBV28 to TRBJ2-7; TCRdb's assignment of TRBD1 cannot be checked, as there is no DNA. The CDR3 runs to 15 residues. In germline, CDR1 is MDHEN, CDR2 SYDVKM.

The genes are TRBV6-5 and TRBJ1-1; TCRdb's D gene call, TRBD1, goes unchecked for lack of DNA. Germline CDR1 and CDR2: MNHEY and SVGAGI. The CDR3 loop spans 14 amino acids. CDR3 loop: CASSYSGVNTEAFF.

The rearrangement joins TRBV6-6 to TRBJ2-7; absent DNA, TCRdb's TRBD2 call cannot be checked. There are 14 residues in the CDR3. Per germline, CDR1 MNHNY and CDR2 SVGAGI (reference sequence). The CDR3 protein is CASSYRDWTYEQYF.

The gene calls are TRBV5-6 and TRBJ2-7; the D call from TCRdb, TRBD1, cannot be confirmed without DNA. There are 14 residues in the CDR3. The germline CDR1 and CDR2 sequences are SGHDT and YYEEEE. CDR3 amino acids: CASSPAGISYEQYF. The whole variable domain, remainder taken from reference TRBV5-6 and TRBJ2-7, is DAGVTQSPTHLIKTRGQQVTLRCSPKSGHDTVSWYQQALGQGPQFIFQYYEEEERQRGNFPDRFSGHQFPNYSSELNVNALLLGDSALYLCASSPAGISYEQYFGPGTRLTVT.

The chain is built from TRBV28 and TRBJ1-5. This CDR3 spans 13 amino acids. Germline values: CDR1 MDHEN, CDR2 SYDVKM. CDR3 sequence reads: CASSGSNNQPQHF. Supplemented by reference TRBV28 and TRBJ1-5, the full variable domain reads DVKVTQSSRYLVKRTGEKVFLECVQDMDHENMFWYRQDPGLGLRLIYFSYDVKMKEKGDIPEGYSVSREKKERFSLILESASTNQTSMYLCASSGSNNQPQHFGDGTRLSIL.

The chain links TRBV19 to TRBJ2-3. CDR1 is LNHDA and CDR2 is SQIVND in the germline V gene (reference sequence). The length of the CDR3 is 12 residues. This CDR3 reads CASSASTDTQYF.

The V gene is TRBV12-3 or TRBV12-4, the J gene TRBJ1-1; TCRdb calls TRBD1, which cannot be checked without DNA. The CDR3 has 13 amino acids. The chain's CDR3 is CASSLGRGTEAFF.

CDR3 sequence: CASTTDTFGTDTQYF. The chain is built from TRBV9 and TRBJ2-3; TCRdb's D call of TRBD1 is untestable without DNA. The length of the CDR3 is 15 residues. The germline V gene encodes CDR1 SGDLS and CDR2 YYNGEE.

This CDR3 reads CATSEDPSQPQHF. The V gene is TRBV24-1, the J gene TRBJ1-5. Germline V CDR1 and CDR2: KGHDR, SFDVKD. This CDR3 contains 13 residues.

The J gene is TRBJ1-5, the V gene TRBV15; the TCRdb call, TRBD1, lacks DNA for checking. This CDR3 is 12 amino acids long. From germline, CDR1 is LNHNV and CDR2 YYDKDF (reference sequence). The CDR3 sequence is CATRQGAQPQHF.